The rows below give T cell receptor beta chains drawn from one sample of a study of cytomegalovirus exposure and HLA in healthy donors. Generated by immunoSEQ multiplex PCR, the TCRdb table keeps only in-frame clones and is missing some. The sample shows approximately 65,000 clones, 94% of them seen only once. Input material: PBMCs. The receptors shown here come from a woman younger than 30 in good health and CMV-seronegative. Each CDR3 is given without its conserved first and last residue. Size is omitted from some rows. Given values are once, few, many or a class for expanded clones.

clone size: once
CDR3 length: 8
J gene: TRBJ1-1
V gene: TRBV29-1
CDR3 protein: SAQGSEAF

clone size: NA
CDR3 length: 18
J gene: TRBJ2-3
V gene: TRBV4-3
CDR3 protein: ASSQDGGTSGGVYTDTQY

clone size: once
CDR3 length: 14
J gene: TRBJ1-2
V gene: TRBV7-9
CDR3 protein: ASSSGQGDRDYGYT

clone size: NA
CDR3 length: 14
J gene: TRBJ1-4
V gene: TRBV4-1
CDR3 protein: ASSQGQGPTNEKLF

clone size: once
CDR3 length: 17
J gene: TRBJ2-3
V gene: TRBV13
CDR3 protein: ASSLGRAGSAWGTDTQY

clone size: once
CDR3 length: 13
J gene: TRBJ1-5
V gene: TRBV28
CDR3 protein: ASSSRDSSNQPQH

clone size: NA
CDR3 length: 11
J gene: TRBJ1-3
V gene: TRBV7-9
CDR3 protein: ASSLQTGNTIY

clone size: NA
CDR3 length: 13
J gene: TRBJ1-4
V gene: TRBV5-1
CDR3 protein: ASSLTGRSNEKLF

clone size: NA
CDR3 length: 10
J gene: TRBJ2-1
V gene: TRBV4-1
CDR3 protein: ASSRGGGEQF

clone size: NA
CDR3 length: 13
J gene: TRBJ2-7
V gene: TRBV18
CDR3 protein: ASSPRTDTTYEQY

clone size: few
CDR3 length: 13
J gene: TRBJ2-5
V gene: TRBV9
CDR3 protein: ASSPGRTVQETQY

clone size: NA
CDR3 length: 10
J gene: TRBJ2-5
V gene: TRBV7-9
CDR3 protein: ASSLVGETQY

clone size: NA
CDR3 length: 11
J gene: TRBJ1-1
V gene: TRBV28
CDR3 protein: ASTASVGGEAF

clone size: few
CDR3 length: 12
J gene: TRBJ1-5
V gene: TRBV27
CDR3 protein: ASSYTGGNQPQH

clone size: NA
CDR3 length: 11
J gene: TRBJ1-5
V gene: TRBV2
CDR3 protein: ASRDWGDQPQH

clone size: few
CDR3 length: 13
J gene: TRBJ2-3
V gene: TRBV7-2
CDR3 protein: ASSKDYLSTDTQY

clone size: NA
CDR3 length: 13
J gene: TRBJ1-2
V gene: TRBV11-2
CDR3 protein: ASSPRQPEAYGYT

clone size: NA
CDR3 length: 10
J gene: TRBJ2-7
V gene: TRBV27
CDR3 protein: ASRARPYEQY

clone size: NA
CDR3 length: 10
J gene: TRBJ2-2
V gene: TRBV10-1
CDR3 protein: ASTGDTGELF

clone size: NA
CDR3 length: 14
J gene: TRBJ1-5
V gene: TRBV19
CDR3 protein: ASRGQGGTGNQPQH

clone size: NA
CDR3 length: 12
J gene: TRBJ2-1
V gene: TRBV6-1
CDR3 protein: ASSHRGTANEQF

clone size: NA
CDR3 length: 9
J gene: TRBJ2-5
V gene: TRBV10-2
CDR3 protein: ASRQGETQY

clone size: NA
CDR3 length: 14
J gene: TRBJ2-3
V gene: TRBV6-5
CDR3 protein: ASSYSSTSPSDTQY

clone size: NA
CDR3 length: 9
J gene: TRBJ1-1
V gene: TRBV29-1
CDR3 protein: SGTANTEAF

clone size: NA
CDR3 length: 13
J gene: TRBJ2-7
V gene: TRBV27
CDR3 protein: ASSLGPQATYEQY

clone size: NA
CDR3 length: 13
J gene: TRBJ2-7
V gene: TRBV18
CDR3 protein: ASSPSTGGIHEQY

clone size: NA
CDR3 length: 12
J gene: TRBJ2-3
V gene: TRBV13
CDR3 protein: ASSHIQNTDTQY

clone size: medium-sized
CDR3 length: 13
J gene: TRBJ2-2
V gene: TRBV4-2
CDR3 protein: ASSQDETNTGELF

clone size: NA
CDR3 length: 12
J gene: TRBJ1-1
V gene: TRBV5-1
CDR3 protein: ASRAGQSNTEAF

clone size: once
CDR3 length: 10
J gene: TRBJ1-2
V gene: TRBV19
CDR3 protein: ASRTGTYGYT

clone size: once
CDR3 length: 10
J gene: TRBJ2-1
V gene: TRBV18
CDR3 protein: ASSPGVTGTF

clone size: once
CDR3 length: 13
J gene: TRBJ1-1
V gene: TRBV18
CDR3 protein: ASSLGQGENTEAF

clone size: NA
CDR3 length: 16
J gene: TRBJ1-3
V gene: TRBV7-8
CDR3 protein: ASSARDREQPFGNTIY

clone size: NA
CDR3 length: 13
J gene: TRBJ2-7
V gene: TRBV6-1
CDR3 protein: ASSEDGTGAYEQY

clone size: NA
CDR3 length: 14
J gene: TRBJ2-3
V gene: TRBV7-8
CDR3 protein: ASSAPGTSGTDTQY

clone size: NA
CDR3 length: 11
J gene: TRBJ2-7
V gene: TRBV19
CDR3 protein: ASSWGPSYEQY

clone size: NA
CDR3 length: 13
J gene: TRBJ1-6
V gene: TRBV6-1
CDR3 protein: ASSEGGQGGSPLH

clone size: NA
CDR3 length: 13
J gene: TRBJ1-2
V gene: TRBV4-1
CDR3 protein: ASSQVTGEADGYT

clone size: NA
CDR3 length: 14
J gene: TRBJ1-4
V gene: TRBV5-6
CDR3 protein: ASSLVGSATNEKLF

clone size: NA
CDR3 length: 16
J gene: TRBJ2-3
V gene: TRBV7-3
CDR3 protein: ASSSSPGLAGATDTQY

clone size: NA
CDR3 length: 9
J gene: TRBJ2-7
V gene: TRBV10-3
CDR3 protein: AIRDRSEQY

clone size: NA
CDR3 length: 14
J gene: TRBJ1-5
V gene: TRBV6-1
CDR3 protein: ASSESSGLHNQPQH

clone size: NA
CDR3 length: 13
J gene: TRBJ1-2
V gene: TRBV5-4
CDR3 protein: ASSLGGLTNYGYT

clone size: NA
CDR3 length: 11
J gene: TRBJ1-4
V gene: TRBV30
CDR3 protein: AWQGGYNEKLF

clone size: few
CDR3 length: 12
J gene: TRBJ2-7
V gene: TRBV6-5
CDR3 protein: ASSSSGGWYEQY

clone size: NA
CDR3 length: 12
J gene: TRBJ1-1
V gene: TRBV29-1
CDR3 protein: SVGRGESNTEAF

clone size: NA
CDR3 length: 12
J gene: TRBJ1-5
V gene: TRBV2
CDR3 protein: ASHETGSNQPQH